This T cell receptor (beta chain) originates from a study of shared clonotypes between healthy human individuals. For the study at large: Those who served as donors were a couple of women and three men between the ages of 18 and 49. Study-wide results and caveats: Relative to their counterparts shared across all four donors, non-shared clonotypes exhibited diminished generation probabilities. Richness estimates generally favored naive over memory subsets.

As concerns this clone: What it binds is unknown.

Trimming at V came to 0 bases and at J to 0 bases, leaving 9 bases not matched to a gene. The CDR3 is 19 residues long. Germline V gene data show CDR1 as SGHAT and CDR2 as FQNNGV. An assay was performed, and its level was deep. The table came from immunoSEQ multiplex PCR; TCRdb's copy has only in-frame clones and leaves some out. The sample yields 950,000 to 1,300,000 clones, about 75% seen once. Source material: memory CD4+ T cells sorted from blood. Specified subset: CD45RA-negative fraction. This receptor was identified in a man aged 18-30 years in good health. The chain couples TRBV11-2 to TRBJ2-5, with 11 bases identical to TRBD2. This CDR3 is CASSLDVLASGGYQETQYF. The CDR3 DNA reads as TGTGCCAGCAGCTTAGATGTTCTGGCTAGCGGGGGGTACCAAGAGACCCAGTACTTC.